Listed below are T cell receptor beta chains from one sample, sequenced in a study of OX40 agonist ivuxolimab in advanced cancers. Profiling relied on immunoSEQ multiplex PCR, and the TCRdb table lists in-frame clones only, not all of them. The repertoire holds about 28,000 clones, with 80% as singletons. This specimen was CD4+ or CD8+ T cells sorted from blood, taken in a trial of the OX40 agonist ivuxolimab. The receptors were gathered from an adult with an advanced solid tumor such as melanoma, head and neck, liver or kidney cancer. Both conserved end residues are part of each CDR3. Each record gives: D gene, V gene, J gene, clone size, CDR3 DNA, CDR3 protein. D genes are given only for firm matches. A row's size may be missing; if present it is once, few, many or a size class.

-	TRBV5-4	TRBJ1-6	-	TGTGCCAGCAGCTTGTCGGTCCTTAATTCACCCCTCCACTTT	CASSLSVLNSPLHF
TRBD2	TRBV27	TRBJ2-1	-	TGTGCCAGCAGTATAACCGGGACTAATAAGGTAAATGAGCAGTTCTTC	CASSITGTNKVNEQFF
-	TRBV27	TRBJ2-1	-	TGTGCCAGCAATCCCTCCTACAATGAGCAGTTCTTC	CASNPSYNEQFF
-	TRBV6-5	TRBJ2-3	once	TGTGCCAGCAGTTACTTTACTAGTTGGCCAGATACGCAGTATTTT	CASSYFTSWPDTQYF
-	TRBV5-1	TRBJ2-1	-	TGCGCCAGCAGCTTGGCCGGCAGCTACAATGAGCAGTTCTTC	CASSLAGSYNEQFF
-	TRBV27	TRBJ2-3	once	TGTGCCAGCAGTTTAGGCAGGGGGGGGAGTACAGATACGCAGTATTTT	CASSLGRGGSTDTQYF
TRBD2	TRBV4-1	TRBJ2-1	-	TGCGCCAGCAGCTCGAGGACTAGCGGGGGTTTCTACAATGAGCAGTTCTTC	CASSSRTSGGFYNEQFF
TRBD2	TRBV5-1	TRBJ2-3	-	TGCGCCAGCAGCTTGGTTACCGGACTAGCGGGGGGGCCGGTTACAGATACGCAGTATTTT	CASSLVTGLAGGPVTDTQYF
-	TRBV6-1	TRBJ1-6	-	TGTGCCAGCAGTGAAGTCTATCTGAGGATTAGCTCCTATAATTCACCCCTCCACTTT	CASSEVYLRISSYNSPLHF
-	TRBV9	TRBJ2-7	-	TGTGCCAGCAGCGTATCCGGCAGGGACTCCTACGAGCAGTACTTC	CASSVSGRDSYEQYF
-	TRBV6-5	TRBJ2-2	once	TGTGCCAGCCCTAGCGACACCGGGGAGCTGTTTTTT	CASPSDTGELFF
-	TRBV5-4	TRBJ1-5	-	TGTGCCAGCAGCTTGGTAGGGAGCAATCAGCCCCAGCATTTT	CASSLVGSNQPQHF
TRBD1	TRBV9	TRBJ1-2	-	TGTGCCAGCAGCGTAGATGAGGGGGCGTACTATGGCTACACCTTC	CASSVDEGAYYGYTF
TRBD2	TRBV10-1	TRBJ2-5	-	TGCGCCAGCAACCCCCCGGGGGGGGAGTACTTC	CASNPPGGEYF
-	TRBV9	TRBJ2-3	-	TGTGCCAGCAGCGTACGCAGGGAGGGCACAGATACGCAGTATTTT	CASSVRREGTDTQYF
TRBD1	TRBV6-5	TRBJ1-1	-	TGTGCCAGCAGTTTACAGGGGCTCACTGAAGCTTTCTTT	CASSLQGLTEAFF
-	TRBV9	TRBJ2-1	-	TGTGCCAGCAGCGCCTTGGGGGGCCTAATGGAGAATGAGCAGTTCTTC	CASSALGGLMENEQFF
-	TRBV4-3	TRBJ2-3	-	TGCGCCAGCAGCCAAGGTGGGGACCCCAGAAAGGTCGCGCAGTATTTT	CASSQGGDPRKVAQYF
TRBD2	TRBV9	TRBJ2-5	-	TGTGCCAGCAGCGTAGGGTTGGGACTAGCGGGTATATTGGAGACCCAGTACTTC	CASSVGLGLAGILETQYF
-	TRBV29-1	TRBJ1-5	-	TGCAGCGTGGCGACAGGCGGGCAGCCCCAGCATTTT	CSVATGGQPQHF
-	TRBV2	TRBJ1-2	few	TGTGCCAGCAGTTGGGGGGCAAACTATGGCTACACCTTC	CASSWGANYGYTF
-	TRBV7-2	TRBJ1-6	-	TGTGCCAGCTGGGGTAGGGGACTCCATAATTCACCCCTCCACTTT	CASWGRGLHNSPLHF
TRBD1	TRBV7-3	TRBJ2-3	-	TGTGCCAGCAGCTTAAACCGACAGGGCGAGGAGATCGCCCTAGAAAGACGACCCACAGATACGCAGTATTTT	CASSLNRQGEEIALERRPTDTQYF
TRBD1	TRBV5-1	TRBJ1-4	-	TGCGCCAGCAGCCTAGAGACAGGGCCTAATGAAAAACTGTTTTTT	CASSLETGPNEKLFF
-	TRBV7-8	TRBJ2-5	-	TGTGCCAGCAGTTCAGGCGGACCTTCTCAAGAGACCCAGTACTTC	CASSSGGPSQETQYF
-	TRBV13	TRBJ1-4	-	TGTGCCAGCAGCCACACAGGGTTTGCAACTAATGAAAAACTGTTTTTT	CASSHTGFATNEKLFF
-	TRBV10-2	TRBJ2-7	-	TGCGCCAGCAGTGAGTCGGCAGGGGGGGGATACGAGCAGTACTTC	CASSESAGGGYEQYF
-	TRBV5-6	TRBJ1-5	-	TGTGCCAGCAGCTTGGGTTCAAGCAATCAGCCCCAGCATTTT	CASSLGSSNQPQHF
TRBD2	TRBV5-8	TRBJ2-5	few	TGTGCCAGCAGCTTGGCCGGGACTAGCGGGGGACCTCAAGAGACCCAGTACTTC	CASSLAGTSGGPQETQYF
TRBD1	TRBV27	TRBJ1-5	-	TGTGCCAGCAGTTTAAGGGAGGGGGCGAATCCCCAGCATTTT	CASSLREGANPQHF
-	TRBV5-5	TRBJ2-3	-	TGTGCCAGCAGCTTACACCCTTACAGCACAGATACGCAGTATTTT	CASSLHPYSTDTQYF
-	TRBV4-2	TRBJ1-1	-	TGTGCCAGCAGCCAAGGCGAGGGTCTCTACACTGAAGCTTTCTTT	CASSQGEGLYTEAFF
TRBD1	TRBV6-1	TRBJ2-5	few	TGTGCCAGCAGTGAGGACAGGGCCTTACCCCAAGAGACCCAGTACTTC	CASSEDRALPQETQYF
-	TRBV2	TRBJ2-1	-	TGTGCCAGCAGTAGCGACAGAGAGCAGTTCTTC	CASSSDREQFF
-	TRBV5-6	TRBJ2-2	-	TGTGCCAGCAGCTTGGGGCCGGGAGTGGGCCGGGAGCTGTTTTTT	CASSLGPGVGRELFF
-	TRBV27	TRBJ2-5	-	TGTGCCAGCAGTTCCCAGGGTCCTTGGGGGACCCAGTACTTC	CASSSQGPWGTQYF
-	TRBV11-2	TRBJ1-1	-	TGTGCCAGCAGCTTAGCCGATTGGGCTGAAGCTTTCTTT	CASSLADWAEAFF
-	TRBV6-5	TRBJ1-4	-	TGTGCCAGCAGTCCCGGTCCCTTAGGGCTCGGAAAACTGTTTTTT	CASSPGPLGLGKLFF
-	TRBV7-9	TRBJ1-6	-	TGTGCCAGCAGCTCACCGGGGGATCCACCCCTCCACTTT	CASSSPGDPPLHF
-	TRBV19	TRBJ2-7	-	TGTGCCAGTAGTCCCACAACCGGGAACTACGAGCAGTACTTC	CASSPTTGNYEQYF
-	TRBV30	TRBJ2-2	few	TGTGCCTGGAGTGTAGTAGGGTTCACCGGGGAGCTGTTTTTT	CAWSVVGFTGELFF
-	TRBV11-2	TRBJ2-3	-	TGTGCCAGCAGCTTAAAGGTCGGGTGGACTAGCACAGATACGCAGTATTTT	CASSLKVGWTSTDTQYF